This TCR beta chain stems from a study of T cell responses to AZD1222 COVID-19 vaccine. Some clones are missing from TCRdb's copy, which holds only in-frame ones; the method was immunoSEQ multiplex PCR. The sample yields some 140,000 clones, about 92% seen once. V shed 4 bases and J shed 0 bases, with 13 bases lying between them. The V gene's germline CDR1 is SGHVS and CDR2 FQNEAQ. This CDR3 comprises 16 residues. The clonotype comes from an adult in good health. The chain recombines TRBV7-8 with TRBJ2-1; D remains ambiguous. Sequencing was performed on peripheral blood, taken on day 0 of AZD1222 vaccination. This CDR3 reads CASSSPRMSSYNEQFF. In DNA, the CDR3 is TGTGCCAGCAGCTCCCCGAGGATGAGCTCCTACAATGAGCAGTTCTTC.